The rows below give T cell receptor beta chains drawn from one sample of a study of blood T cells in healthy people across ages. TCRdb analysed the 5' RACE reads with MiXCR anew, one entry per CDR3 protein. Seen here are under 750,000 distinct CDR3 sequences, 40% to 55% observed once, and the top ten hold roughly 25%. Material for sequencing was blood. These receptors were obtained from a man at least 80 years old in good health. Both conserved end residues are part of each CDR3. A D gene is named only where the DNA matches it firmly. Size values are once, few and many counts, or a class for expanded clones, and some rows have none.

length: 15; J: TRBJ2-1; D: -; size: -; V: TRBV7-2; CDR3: CASGERGAGLNEQFF; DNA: TGTGCCAGCGGGGAGAGGGGGGCGGGGCTCAATGAGCAGTTCTTC
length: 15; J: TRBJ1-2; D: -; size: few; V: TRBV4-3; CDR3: CASSQTTGESYGYTF; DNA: TGCGCCAGCAGCCAAACCACGGGGGAATCCTATGGCTACACCTTC
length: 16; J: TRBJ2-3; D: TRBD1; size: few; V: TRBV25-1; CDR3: CASSSRTGQSTDTQYF; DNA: TGTGCCAGCAGTAGTCGGACAGGTCAAAGCACAGATACGCAGTATTTT
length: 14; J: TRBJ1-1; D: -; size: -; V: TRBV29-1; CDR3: CSAGPGHGNTEAFF; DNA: TGCAGCGCGGGTCCAGGGCACGGGAACACTGAAGCTTTCTTT
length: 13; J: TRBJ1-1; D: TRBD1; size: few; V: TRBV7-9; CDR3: CASSVGQGSEAFF; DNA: TGTGCCAGCAGCGTTGGACAGGGTTCGGAAGCTTTCTTT
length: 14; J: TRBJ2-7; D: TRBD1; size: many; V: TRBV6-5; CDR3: CASSYLGQGSEQYF; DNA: TGTGCCAGCAGTTACTTGGGACAGGGGAGCGAGCAGTACTTC
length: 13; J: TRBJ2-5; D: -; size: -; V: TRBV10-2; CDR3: CASRDSLSLTQYF; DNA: TGCGCCAGCAGAGACAGCCTATCCCTGACCCAGTACTTC
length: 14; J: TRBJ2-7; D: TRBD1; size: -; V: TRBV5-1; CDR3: CASSFGQAFYEQYF; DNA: TGCGCCAGCAGCTTCGGACAGGCATTCTACGAGCAGTACTTC
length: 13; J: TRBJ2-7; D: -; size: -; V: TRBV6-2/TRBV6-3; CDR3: CASRDSSSYEQYF; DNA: TGTGCCAGCAGGGACTCGAGCTCCTACGAGCAGTACTTC
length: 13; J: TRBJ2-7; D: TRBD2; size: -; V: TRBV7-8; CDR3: CASSSRLAYEQYF; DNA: TGTGCCAGCAGCTCTAGACTAGCTTACGAGCAGTACTTC
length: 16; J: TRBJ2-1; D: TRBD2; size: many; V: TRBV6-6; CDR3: CASSSYSGGRYNEQFF; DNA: TGTGCCAGCAGCTCTTATAGCGGGGGCCGTTACAATGAGCAGTTCTTC
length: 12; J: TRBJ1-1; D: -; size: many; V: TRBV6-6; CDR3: CASGGMNTEAFF; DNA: TGTGCCAGCGGCGGCATGAACACTGAAGCTTTCTTT
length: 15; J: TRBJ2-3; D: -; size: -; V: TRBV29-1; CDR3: CSVERRFLSTDTQYF; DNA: TGCAGCGTTGAACGACGGTTCCTTAGCACAGATACGCAGTATTTT
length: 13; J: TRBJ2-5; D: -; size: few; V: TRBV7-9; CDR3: CASSLDLEETQYF; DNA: TGTGCCAGCAGCTTAGACCTAGAAGAGACCCAGTACTTC
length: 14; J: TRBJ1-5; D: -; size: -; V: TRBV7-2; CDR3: CASSLERGWQPQHF; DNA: TGTGCCAGCAGCTTAGAGAGGGGTTGGCAGCCCCAGCATTTT
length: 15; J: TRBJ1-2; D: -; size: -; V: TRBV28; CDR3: CASSSIRANRNGYTF; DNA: TGTGCCAGCAGTAGCATAAGGGCCAATAGGAATGGCTACACCTTC
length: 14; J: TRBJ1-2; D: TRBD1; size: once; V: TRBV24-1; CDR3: CATSDWTGASGYTF; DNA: TGTGCCACCAGTGATTGGACAGGGGCCAGCGGCTACACCTTC
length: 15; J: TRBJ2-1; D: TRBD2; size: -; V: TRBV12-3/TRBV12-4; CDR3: CASNPASGRDNEQFF; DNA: TGTGCCAGCAACCCGGCTAGCGGGAGGGACAATGAGCAGTTCTTC
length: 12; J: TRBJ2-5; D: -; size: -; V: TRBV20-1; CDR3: CSASRTQETQYF; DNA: TGCAGTGCTAGTAGGACTCAAGAGACCCAGTACTTC
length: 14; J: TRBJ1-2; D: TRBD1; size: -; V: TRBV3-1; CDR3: CASSSTGSNYGYTF; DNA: TGTGCCAGCAGCTCGACAGGGTCTAACTATGGCTACACCTTC
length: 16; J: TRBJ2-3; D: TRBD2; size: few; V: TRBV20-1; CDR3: CRPRTSGIGGTDTQYF; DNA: TGCAGACCTAGGACTAGCGGGATTGGGGGCACAGATACGCAGTATTTT
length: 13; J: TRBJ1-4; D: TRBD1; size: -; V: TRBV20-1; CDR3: CSAPGQGNEKLFF; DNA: TGCAGTGCCCCGGGACAGGGTAATGAAAAACTGTTTTTT
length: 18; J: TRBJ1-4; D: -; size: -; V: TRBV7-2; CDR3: CASGLVGGTFTTNEKLFF; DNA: TGTGCCAGCGGCTTAGTAGGAGGGACGTTTACAACTAATGAAAAACTGTTTTTT
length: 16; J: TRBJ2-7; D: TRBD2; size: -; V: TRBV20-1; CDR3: CSANRPSSGVAYEQYF; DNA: TGCAGTGCTAACCGCCCTTCTAGCGGGGTAGCCTACGAGCAGTACTTC
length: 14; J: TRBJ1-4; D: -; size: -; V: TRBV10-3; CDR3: CAIRGQLSNEKLFF; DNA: TGTGCCATCAGAGGACAGCTCTCTAATGAAAAACTGTTTTTT
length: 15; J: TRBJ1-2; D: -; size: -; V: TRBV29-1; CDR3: CSASPRYPGGYGYTF; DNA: TGCAGCGCCTCCCCTAGGTATCCCGGGGGCTATGGCTACACCTTC
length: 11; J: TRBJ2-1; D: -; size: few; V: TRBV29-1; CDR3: CSVEEGGEQFF; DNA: TGCAGCGTTGAAGAAGGGGGGGAGCAGTTCTTC
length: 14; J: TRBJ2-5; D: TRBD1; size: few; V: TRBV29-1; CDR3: CSALPGTGGGTQYF; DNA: TGCAGCGCCCTCCCCGGGACAGGCGGTGGGACCCAGTACTTC
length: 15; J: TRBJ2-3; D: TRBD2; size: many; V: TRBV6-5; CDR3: CASSPGTSGRDTQYF; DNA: TGTGCCAGCAGCCCCGGGACTAGCGGGAGAGATACGCAGTATTTT
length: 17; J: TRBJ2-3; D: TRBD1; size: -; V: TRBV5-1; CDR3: CASRRWAGGTSTDTQYF; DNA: TGCGCCAGCAGGAGATGGGCAGGGGGTACTAGCACAGATACGCAGTATTTT
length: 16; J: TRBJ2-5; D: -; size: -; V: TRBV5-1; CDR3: CASSLVARPGYNEQYF; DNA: TGCGCCAGCAGCTTGGTAGCCCGACCGGGCTACAATGAGCAGTACTTC
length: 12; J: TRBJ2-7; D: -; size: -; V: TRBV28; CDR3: CASSFSPGEQYF; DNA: TGTGCCAGCAGTTTTTCTCCTGGGGAGCAGTACTTC
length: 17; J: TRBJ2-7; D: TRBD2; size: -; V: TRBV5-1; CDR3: CASSLGIAGGLPREQYF; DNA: TGCGCCAGCAGCTTGGGGATTGCGGGGGGTCTCCCGAGAGAGCAGTACTTC
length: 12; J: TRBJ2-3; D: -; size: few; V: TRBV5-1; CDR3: CASSLPSDTQYF; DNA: TGCGCCAGCAGCTTGCCTTCAGATACGCAGTATTTT
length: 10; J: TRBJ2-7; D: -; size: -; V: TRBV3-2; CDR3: CASSQVWQYF; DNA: TGTGCCAGCAGCCAAGTTTGGCAGTACTTC
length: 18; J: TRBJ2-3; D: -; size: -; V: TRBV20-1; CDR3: CSARGPAPSESNTDTQYF; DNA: TGCAGTGCCAGGGGCCCCGCACCGTCAGAGAGTAACACAGATACGCAGTATTTT
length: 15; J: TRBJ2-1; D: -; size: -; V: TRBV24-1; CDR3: CATSDFRDSKNEQFF; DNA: TGTGCCACCAGTGATTTCCGGGACTCAAAGAATGAGCAGTTCTTC
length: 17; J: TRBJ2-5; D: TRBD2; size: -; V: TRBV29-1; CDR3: CSVEPRLGLAGDNEQYF; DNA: TGCAGCGTTGAACCGCGGTTAGGACTAGCGGGGGATAATGAGCAGTACTTC
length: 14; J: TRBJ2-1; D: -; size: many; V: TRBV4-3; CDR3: CASSQDPGSKEQFF; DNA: TGCGCCAGCAGCCAAGATCCCGGATCCAAAGAGCAGTTCTTC
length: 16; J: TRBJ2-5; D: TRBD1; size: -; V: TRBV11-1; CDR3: CASSKGQGPRRETQYF; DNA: TGTGCCAGCAGCAAGGGACAGGGACCACGCAGGGAGACCCAGTACTTC
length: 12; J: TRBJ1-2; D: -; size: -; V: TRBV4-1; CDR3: CASSHQQRGYTF; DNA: TGCGCCAGCAGCCACCAGCAGCGAGGCTACACCTTC
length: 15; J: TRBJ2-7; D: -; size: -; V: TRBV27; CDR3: CASTTQEGLGYEQYF; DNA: TGTGCCAGCACCACACAGGAGGGTTTGGGCTACGAGCAGTACTTC
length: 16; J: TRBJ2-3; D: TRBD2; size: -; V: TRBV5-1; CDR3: CASSFLTSGGTDTQYF; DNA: TGCGCCAGCAGCTTCCTAACTAGCGGGGGCACAGATACGCAGTATTTT
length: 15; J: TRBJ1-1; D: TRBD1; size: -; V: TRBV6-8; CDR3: CASSYGQGVDTEAFF; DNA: TGTGCCAGCAGTTATGGGCAGGGGGTGGACACTGAAGCTTTCTTT
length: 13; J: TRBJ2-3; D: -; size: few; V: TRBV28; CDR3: CASSGHKPGTQYF; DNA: TGTGCCAGCTCGGGGCACAAACCGGGTACGCAGTATTTT
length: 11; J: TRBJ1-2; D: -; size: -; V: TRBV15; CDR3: CATSDRYGYTF; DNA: TGTGCCACCAGCGACCGCTATGGCTACACCTTC
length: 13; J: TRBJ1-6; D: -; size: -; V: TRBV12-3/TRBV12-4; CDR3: CASSFDRNSPLHF; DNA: TGTGCCAGCAGTTTCGATAGAAATTCACCCCTCCACTTT
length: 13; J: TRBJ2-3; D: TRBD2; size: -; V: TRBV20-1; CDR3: CSVLAGDADTQYF; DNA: TGCAGTGTTCTCGCGGGAGACGCAGATACGCAGTATTTT
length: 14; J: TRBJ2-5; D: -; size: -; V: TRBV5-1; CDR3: CASSPGTFQETQYF; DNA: TGTGCTAGCAGCCCCGGGACTTTCCAAGAGACCCAGTACTTC
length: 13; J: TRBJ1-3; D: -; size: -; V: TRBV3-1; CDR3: CASSQERGRAIYF; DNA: TGTGCCAGCAGCCAAGAGAGGGGTCGAGCCATATATTTT
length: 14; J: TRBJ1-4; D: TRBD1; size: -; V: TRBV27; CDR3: CASSFRDRNEKLFF; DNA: TGTGCCAGCAGTTTCCGGGACAGGAATGAAAAACTGTTTTTT
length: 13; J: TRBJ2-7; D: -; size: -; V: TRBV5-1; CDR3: CASSLGLTFEQYF; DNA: TGCGCCAGCAGCTTGGGGCTGACCTTCGAGCAGTACTTC
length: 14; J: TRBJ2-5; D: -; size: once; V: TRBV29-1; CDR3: CSVEGVGRAETQYF; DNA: TGCAGCGTTGAAGGGGTAGGCAGGGCAGAGACCCAGTACTTC
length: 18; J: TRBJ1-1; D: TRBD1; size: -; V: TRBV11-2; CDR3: CASSPHTTSRTGSAEAFF; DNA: TGTGCCAGCAGCCCCCATACAACTTCTAGGACAGGGTCTGCTGAAGCTTTCTTT
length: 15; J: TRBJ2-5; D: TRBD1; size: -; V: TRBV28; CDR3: CASSAPGQGWETQYF; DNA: TGTGCCAGCAGTGCTCCGGGACAGGGTTGGGAGACCCAGTACTTC
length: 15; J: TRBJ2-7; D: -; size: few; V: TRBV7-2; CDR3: CASSYDWGSRYEQYF; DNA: TGTGCCAGCAGCTATGATTGGGGGAGTCGGTACGAGCAGTACTTC
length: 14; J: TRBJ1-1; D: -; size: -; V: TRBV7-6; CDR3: CASSLGVGDTEAFF; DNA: TGTGCCAGCAGCTTAGGGGTAGGGGACACTGAAGCTTTCTTT
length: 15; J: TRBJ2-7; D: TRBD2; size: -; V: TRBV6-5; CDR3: CASSPTLAGGCERYF; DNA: TGTGCCAGCAGTCCCACACTAGCGGGAGGCTGCGAGCGGTACTTC
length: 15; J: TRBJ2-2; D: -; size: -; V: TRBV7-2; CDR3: CASSLGQRRGGELFF; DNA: TGTGCCAGCAGCTTAGGACAGCGAAGAGGCGGGGAGCTGTTTTTT
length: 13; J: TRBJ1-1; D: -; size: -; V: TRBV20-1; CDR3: CSASGQVNTEAFF; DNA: TGCAGTGCTAGCGGTCAGGTGAACACTGAAGCTTTCTTT